This T cell receptor (beta chain) was identified in a study of cytomegalovirus exposure and HLA in healthy donors. Study context: Unique TCRs from HLA-typed donors, 70 million to 100 million of them, were held in an early data release. Notes on the study in general: CMV serostatus was the sole immune exposure data available.

With respect to this clone: Its antigen is unknown.

It was with 60 Vbeta and 13 Jbeta primers that the PCR ran. TCRdb keeps only in-frame clones here, not all; method: immunoSEQ multiplex PCR. The sample has under 200,000 clones; approximately 80% are singletons. In germline, CDR1 is MGHDK, CDR2 SYGVNS. The V segment lost 1 base and the J segment 3 bases; nucleotides outside the gene matches: 4. This CDR3 has 15 residues. Material for sequencing was PBMCs. The chain carries TRBV25-1 and TRBJ2-5; 8 bases align to TRBD1. The sequence derives from a woman under 30 in good health and CMV-seronegative. This chain's CDR3 is CASSEFWTGKETQYF. The CDR3, as DNA: TGTGCCAGCAGTGAATTTTGGACAGGGAAAGAGACCCAGTACTTC.